This T cell receptor (beta chain) is drawn from a study of cytomegalovirus exposure and HLA in healthy donors. Findings of the study overall: The authors enumerated 180 or so TCR beta chains as linked to cytomegalovirus. Roughly uniform sequencing depth across donors was assumed, possibly incorrectly. Reportedly, a later analysis found an Asian-associated ancestry cluster had fewer N-insertions than the roughly 700-donor mean.

Vbeta (60) and Jbeta (13) primers were used in the PCR. Libraries were prepared by immunoSEQ multiplex PCR; TCRdb keeps only in-frame clonotypes and omits some of them. This sample has approximately 56,000 clones, with 72% found just once. The CDR3 contains 13 residues. Deletions cut 4 bases from V and 3 bases from J, with 9 bases between. Looked up from germline, CDR1 is LGHNA and CDR2 is YNFKEQ. Concerning this clone itself: Antigen unknown.

The V and J genes are TRBV4-2 and TRBJ1-2; tentative D call: TRBD1 (5 bases). This receptor was identified in a woman aged 45 to 65 in good health and CMV-seropositive. The sequencing input was PBMCs. The CDR3 nucleotides are TGTGCCAGCAGCCCGGGAGGGGACTATGGCTACACCTTC. It encodes CASSPGGDYGYTF.